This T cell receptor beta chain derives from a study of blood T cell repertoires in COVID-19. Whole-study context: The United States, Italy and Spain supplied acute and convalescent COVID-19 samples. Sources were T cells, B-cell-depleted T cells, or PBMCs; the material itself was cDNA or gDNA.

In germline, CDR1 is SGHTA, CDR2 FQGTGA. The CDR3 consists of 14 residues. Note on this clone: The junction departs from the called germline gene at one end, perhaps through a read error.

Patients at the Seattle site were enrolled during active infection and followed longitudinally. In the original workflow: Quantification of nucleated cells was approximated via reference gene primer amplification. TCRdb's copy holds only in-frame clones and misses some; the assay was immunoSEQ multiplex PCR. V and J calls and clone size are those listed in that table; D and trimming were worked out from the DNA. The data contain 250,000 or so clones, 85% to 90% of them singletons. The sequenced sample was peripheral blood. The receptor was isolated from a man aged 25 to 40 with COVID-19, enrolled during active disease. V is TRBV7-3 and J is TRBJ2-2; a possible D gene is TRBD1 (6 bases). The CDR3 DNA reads TGTGCCAGCAGCGTAACCAGGGGCACCGGGGAGCTGTTTTTT. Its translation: CASSVTRGTGELFF.